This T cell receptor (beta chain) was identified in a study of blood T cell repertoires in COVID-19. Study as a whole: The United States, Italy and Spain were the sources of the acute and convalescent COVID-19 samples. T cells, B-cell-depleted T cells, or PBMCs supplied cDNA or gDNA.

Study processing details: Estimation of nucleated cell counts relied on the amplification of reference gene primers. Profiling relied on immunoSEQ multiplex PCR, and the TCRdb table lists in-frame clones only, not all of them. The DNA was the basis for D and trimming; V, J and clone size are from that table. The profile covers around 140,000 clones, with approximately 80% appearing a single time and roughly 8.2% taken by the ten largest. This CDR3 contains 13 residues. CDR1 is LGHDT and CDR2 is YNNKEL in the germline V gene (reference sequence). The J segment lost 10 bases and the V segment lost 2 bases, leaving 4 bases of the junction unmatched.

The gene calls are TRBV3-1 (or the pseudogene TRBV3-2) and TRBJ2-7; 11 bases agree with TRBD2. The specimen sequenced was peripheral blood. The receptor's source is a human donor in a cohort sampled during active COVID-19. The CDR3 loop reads CASSQTLAGEQYF. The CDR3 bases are TGTGCCAGCAGCCAAACACTAGCGGGAGAACAGTACTTC.